This T cell receptor beta chain was documented in a study of regulatory T cells in long-lasting Graves disease. Germline V gene lookup returns CDR1 LNHDA and CDR2 SQIVND (reference sequence). Trimming pared 1 base from V and 1 base from J, leaving 10 bases between. The CDR3 covers 15 residues. The time point denotes: newly diagnosed GD, antithyroid drugs for less than 3 months. The TCR library used RNA extracted from PBMCs. iRepertoire HTBI primers and Arm-PCR of CDR3 regions built TCR beta libraries. MiXCR, run by TCRdb on the multiplex PCR reads, gives a single entry per CDR3 protein. This sample yields roughly 610,000 distinct CDR3 sequences, of which around 16% are seen a single time; around 12% belongs to the top ten. This clonotype was counted between two and nine times. These data also featured in a second study, about T cells in Graves' hyperthyroidism and ophthalmopathy. That report adds: If no ophthalmopathy progression occurred within 18 months, Graves' hyperthyroidism was stable. Patients aged 18 to 65 had newly diagnosed hyperthyroidism that had lasted under 2 months.

This receptor was obtained from a man aged 18 to 29 with Graves disease. The V and J genes are TRBV19 and TRBJ1-1; weak D call: TRBD1 (6 bases). Here the sequenced sample was peripheral blood mononuclear cells (PBMCs), taken at new diagnosis, from a patient treated with antithyroid drugs. For the CDR3, the DNA is TGTGCCAGTAGTATAGTTGGGGGCGGGAACACTGAAGCTTTCTTT. Translation: CASSIVGGGNTEAFF. Variable domain in full (rest from reference TRBV19 and TRBJ1-1): DGGITQSPKYLFRKEGQNVTLSCEQNLNHDAMYWYRQDPGQGLRLIYYSQIVNDFQKGDIAEGYSVSREKKESFPLTVTSAQKNPTAFYLCASSIVGGGNTEAFFGQGTRLTVV.